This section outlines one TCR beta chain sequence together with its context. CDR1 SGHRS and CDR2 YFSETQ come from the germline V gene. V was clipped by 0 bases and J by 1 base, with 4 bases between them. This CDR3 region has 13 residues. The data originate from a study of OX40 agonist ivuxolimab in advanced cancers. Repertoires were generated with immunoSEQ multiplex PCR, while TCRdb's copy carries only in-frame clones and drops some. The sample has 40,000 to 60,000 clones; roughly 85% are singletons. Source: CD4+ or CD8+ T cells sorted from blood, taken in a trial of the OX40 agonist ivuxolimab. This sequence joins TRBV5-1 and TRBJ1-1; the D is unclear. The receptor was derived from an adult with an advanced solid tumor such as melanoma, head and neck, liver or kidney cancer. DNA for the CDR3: TGCGCCAGCAGCTTGGGGCCGAACACTGAAGCTTTCTTT. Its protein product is CASSLGPNTEAFF.